The 30 T cell receptor beta chains presented below share a single source sample, sequenced in a study of beta chain features in type 1 diabetes. Isolated RNA was reverse transcribed in full, so expressed TCRB transcripts were sequenced. The table came from immunoSEQ multiplex PCR; TCRdb's copy has only in-frame clones and leaves some out. The data contain 150,000 to 190,000 clones, about 7.3% of them singletons. What was sequenced was central memory CD4+ T cells from blood. Receptors originate from a young man in good health.

This clone was recorded at least ten times. The chain employs TRBV12-1 and TRBJ2-3; TRBD1 is the table's D call, not checked against the DNA. TRBV12-1 is a pseudogene locus. The CDR3 contains 14 residues. Written as DNA, the CDR3 is TGTGCCAGCAGCTTTGACAGGGGCACAGATACGCAGTATTTT. This translates into CASSFDRGTDTQYF.

This clone occurred many times. Mismatch with germline at one junction end may stem from a read error. The V call is TRBV13, the J call TRBJ2-3; 7 bases match TRBD1. The germline V gene encodes CDR1 PRHDT and CDR2 FYEKMQ (reference sequence). The CDR3 loop spans 13 amino acids. The CDR3 DNA follows: TGTGCCAGCAGCACCACGACAGGGTTTAGCAGTCAGTTT. Its protein product is CASSTTTGFSSQF.

The chain couples TRBV4-3 to TRBJ2-1, with 7 positions matching TRBD2. Germline assignment: CDR1 LGHNA and CDR2 YSLEER. V lost 2 bases, J lost 13 bases, and 5 bases stayed unmatched. The CDR3 totals 12 residues. The CDR3, as DNA: TGCGCCAGCAGCCAACTTGGGGGGGATCAGTTCTTC. Protein sequence: CASSQLGGDQFF.

This clone came up a few times. This chain joins TRBV28 and TRBJ2-7; TRBD2 agrees at 7 bases. The V gene end was trimmed by 6 bases and the J gene end by 3 bases; junction bases not matched to a gene: 5. The CDR3 has 13 residues. Germline V gene data show CDR1 as MDHEN and CDR2 as SYDVKM. The CDR3 nucleotides are TGTGCCAGCAGGCATCTAGCGGTCTACGAGCAGTACTTC. This sequence encodes CASRHLAVYEQYF.

This clone was seen a handful of times. The chain combines TRBV2 with TRBJ1-2; no clear D gene. Trimming cost V 6 bases and J 6 bases, with 11 bases left between them. Germline values: CDR1 SNHLY, CDR2 FYNNEI. This CDR3 is 12 amino acids long. The CDR3 is CASRSTGNGYTF. The DNA for the CDR3 is TGTGCCAGCAGATCGACGGGAAATGGCTACACCTTC.

This clone was observed a handful of times. V gene TRBV10-3 combines with J gene TRBJ2-7, with 11 bases matching TRBD1. Germline CDR1 and CDR2: ENHRY and SYGVKD. CDR3 length equals 16 residues. J lost 0 bases, V lost 4 bases, and 5 bases had no gene match. The CDR3 spells CAISAGGTGGSYEQYF. CDR3 in DNA: TGTGCCATCAGTGCGGGCGGGACAGGGGGCTCCTACGAGCAGTACTTC.

This clone was detected a few times. This chain connects TRBV28 to TRBJ2-7; 8 bases are a match to TRBD2. The trim removed 3 bases at V and 3 bases at J, leaving 7 bases unmatched. CDR1 is MDHEN, CDR2 SYDVKM, per germline. This CDR3 has 15 residues. CDR3: CASSFSGMGLYEQYF. Here the CDR3 DNA reads TGTGCCAGCAGTTTTAGCGGGATGGGTCTCTACGAGCAGTACTTC.

The chain combines TRBV6-1 with TRBJ1-5; D perhaps matches TRBD1 (5 bases). Looked up from germline, CDR1 is MNHNS and CDR2 is SASEGT. This CDR3 has 13 residues. V was clipped by 5 bases and J by 2 bases, with 7 bases between them. The CDR3 nucleotides read TGTGCCAGCAGTTTGGGGCGCAATCAGCCCCAGCATTTT. It codes for CASSLGRNQPQHF.

The chain combines TRBV27 with TRBJ1-6, with a possible D match to TRBD1 (5 bases). The CDR3 sequence is 15 residues long. Germline CDR1 reads MNHEY; CDR2 reads SMNVEV (reference sequence). The V end lost 5 bases, the J end lost 4 bases, and 12 bases lay between the germline ends. CDR3 coding DNA: TGTGCCAGCAGTCCGCGACAGTCTTATAATTCACCCCTCCACTTT. Its translation is CASSPRQSYNSPLHF.

This sequence joins TRBV28 and TRBJ2-3; TRBD2 matches 7 bases. The germline V gene has CDR1 MDHEN and CDR2 SYDVKM. The CDR3 runs to 15 residues. V gave up 3 bases and J gave up 8 bases; unmatched junction bases: 11. The CDR3 sequence is CASSFRGGRSGTQYF. The CDR3 nucleotides are TGTGCCAGCAGTTTTCGCGGCGGGAGAAGCGGTACGCAGTATTTT.

The sample holds a few counts of this clone. V is TRBV7-2 and J is TRBJ2-7; perhaps TRBD2 as D (6 bases). CDR3 length equals 15 residues. In germline, CDR1 is SGHTA, CDR2 FQGNSA. The ends were cut back, 5 bases at V and 0 bases at J, with 14 bases in the middle. For the CDR3, the DNA is TGTGCCAGCAGCGAGGGGATGGGACTCTCCTACGAGCAGTACTTC. It is translated as CASSEGMGLSYEQYF. The full variable domain, rest sourced from reference TRBV7-2 and TRBJ2-7, is GAGVSQSPSNKVTEKGKDVELRCDPISGHTALYWYRQSLGQGLEFLIYFQGNSAPDKSGLPSDRFSAERTGGSVSTLTIQRTQQEDSAVYLCASSEGMGLSYEQYFGPGTRLTVT.

As concerns this clone: This may be a read error: a much more frequent sequence differs by one nucleotide. The chain recombines TRBV6-6 with TRBJ2-7; TRBD2 aligns across 8 bases. With 6 bases clipped from V and 6 bases from J, the junction kept 4 bases outside the gene matches. CDR1 MNHNY and CDR2 SVGAGI come from the germline V gene (reference sequence). This CDR3 has 12 residues. The CDR3 spells CASRSGGGEQYF. The CDR3 bases are TGTGCCAGCAGAAGCGGGGGAGGCGAGCAGTACTTC.

V usage is TRBV28 and J usage is TRBJ1-4; the match to TRBD1 covers 10 bases. With V trimmed by 4 bases and J by 10 bases, 12 bases remained unmatched. Germline V CDR1 and CDR2: MDHEN, SYDVKM. CDR3 size: 16 residues. The CDR3 here is CASSSRPGTGAGKLFF. The CDR3 DNA sequence: TGTGCCAGCAGTTCCCGCCCCGGGACAGGGGCGGGAAAACTGTTTTTT.

This clone was seen more than once but under ten times. The chain carries TRBV5-1 and TRBJ1-2; D remains ambiguous. V lost 0 bases and J lost 8, with 8 bases in between. The CDR3 length is 12 residues. Per the germline V gene, CDR1 is SGHRS and CDR2 is YFSETQ. For the CDR3, the DNA is TGCGCCAGCAGCTTGGGCGAGGGCGGCTACACCTTC. This sequence encodes CASSLGEGGYTF.

The V call is TRBV30, the J call TRBJ1-5, with D maybe TRBD1 (6 bases). Per germline, CDR1 GTSNPN and CDR2 SVGIG (reference sequence). Trimming took off 2 bases at V and 0 bases at J, with 8 bases between the two ends. The CDR3 has 14 amino acids. Here the CDR3 reads CAWSTGNSNQPQHF. CDR3 DNA: TGTGCCTGGAGTACAGGGAATAGCAATCAGCCCCAGCATTTT. The full variable domain, in which reference TRBV30 and TRBJ1-5 provide the parts outside the CDR3, is SQTIHQWPATLVQPVGSPLSLECTVEGTSNPNLYWYRQAAGRGLQLLFYSVGIGQISSEVPQNLSASRPQDRQFILSSKKLLLSDSGFYLCAWSTGNSNQPQHFGDGTRLSIL.

The chain uses TRBV2 and TRBJ1-1; TRBD1 is a possible D gene (5 bases). Germline CDR1 SNHLY, CDR2 FYNNEI. CDR3 length equals 13 residues. Trimming removed 6 bases from V and 6 bases from J, with 14 bases in between. In nucleotides, the CDR3 is TGTGCCAGCAGGCTCAGGGTAATCGCTGAAGCTTTCTTT. It translates to CASRLRVIAEAFF.

The chain links TRBV4-2 to TRBJ2-5; 7 bases are shared with TRBD2. This CDR3 has 13 residues. V shed 6 bases and J 4 bases; nucleotides not matched to a gene: 5. The germline gives CDR1 LGHNA, CDR2 YNFKEQ. As DNA, the CDR3 is TGTGCCAGCAGTCGGGACTACCTAGAGACCCAGTACTTC. It is translated as CASSRDYLETQYF.

This clone was seen only a few times. This chain links TRBV28 with TRBJ2-7, with 7 bases aligning to TRBD2. CDR3 length: 17 residues. Germline lookup yields CDR1 MDHEN and CDR2 SYDVKM. Trimming at V came to 4 bases and at J to 1 base, leaving 13 bases not matched to a gene. CDR3 in DNA: TGTGCCAGCAGTTGGGAGGGCCGGGCCCTCCTTTCCTACGAGCAGTACTTC. This encodes CASSWEGRALLSYEQYF.

The chain links TRBV6-6 to TRBJ1-2; TRBD1 matches 12 bases. Germline CDR1 and CDR2: MNHNY and SVGAGI (reference sequence). CDR3 size: 14 residues. J was trimmed by 7 bases and V by 5 bases; bases with no gene match: 5. CDR3 amino acids: CASSNRDRGPGYTF. Written as DNA, the CDR3 is TGTGCCAGCAGTAACCGGGACAGGGGGCCTGGCTACACCTTC.

This clone was seen only a few times. The V call is TRBV5-4, the J call TRBJ1-2, with D possibly being TRBD1 (6 bases). CDR3 length equals 14 residues. Germline loops: CDR1 SGHNT, CDR2 YYREEE (reference sequence). V was shortened by 5 bases and J by 5 bases, with 16 bases between the two germline ends. CDR3 sequence reads: CASSRPGGGYGYTF. For the CDR3, the DNA is TGTGCCAGCAGTCGTCCGGGGGGCGGGTATGGCTACACCTTC.

This clone appeared a few times. The chain links TRBV4-2 to TRBJ1-5; D may be TRBD1 (6 bases). The CDR3 sequence is 15 residues long. V was trimmed by 0 bases and J by 3 bases, leaving 9 bases between them. Germline assignment: CDR1 LGHNA and CDR2 YNFKEQ. The CDR3 nucleotides read TGTGCCAGCAGCCAAGAGGACAGCGACAATCAGCCCCAGCATTTT. This gives the protein CASSQEDSDNQPQHF.

J is TRBJ1-6 and V is TRBV9; the match to TRBD1 covers 10 bases. This CDR3 region has 16 residues. CDR1 is SGDLS and CDR2 is YYNGEE in the germline V gene. V dropped 1 base and J dropped 10; count of bases not matched to a gene: 8. The CDR3 loop is CASSVSGGTGDSPLHF. In DNA form, the CDR3 reads TGTGCCAGCAGCGTAAGTGGAGGGACAGGGGACTCACCCCTCCACTTT. The full variable domain, completed using reference TRBV9 and TRBJ1-6, is DSGVTQTPKHLITATGQRVTLRCSPRSGDLSVYWYQQSLDQGLQFLIQYYNGEERAKGNILERFSAQQFPDLHSELNLSSLELGDSALYFCASSVSGGTGDSPLHFGNGTRLTVT.

The rearrangement joins TRBV7-8 to TRBJ1-2; TRBD1 matches at 10 bases. The CDR3 is made up of 16 amino acids. V was clipped by 1 base and J by 3 bases; unmatched bases: 5. Germline assignment: CDR1 SGHVS and CDR2 FQNEAQ. CDR3 sequence: CASSLVLDRGDYGYTF. The DNA of the CDR3 is TGTGCCAGCAGCTTAGTCTTGGACAGGGGGGACTATGGCTACACCTTC.

J is TRBJ2-7 and V is TRBV7-2; 10 nucleotides agree with TRBD2. Trimming removed 5 bases from V and 6 bases from J; junction bases left unmatched: 13. CDR3 size: 16 residues. The V gene's germline CDR1 is SGHTA and CDR2 FQGNSA. CDR3 amino acids: CASSGHSGGTPSEQYF. CDR3 bases: TGTGCCAGCAGCGGACATAGCGGGGGGACCCCCTCCGAGCAGTACTTC.

This clone has only a few counts. The chain employs TRBV6-5 and TRBJ2-1; TRBD2 might be the D (6 bases). Germline V gives CDR1 MNHEY, CDR2 SVGAGI. V lost 3 bases to trimming and J lost 2 bases, with 11 bases between them. The CDR3 has 15 amino acids. The DNA for the CDR3 is TGTGCCAGCAGTTATACGGGAGACACCTACAATGAGCAGTTCTTC. As protein: CASSYTGDTYNEQFF.

The V and J genes are TRBV11-2 and TRBJ2-3, with 10 bases that match TRBD2. This CDR3 contains 16 residues. V trimming: 2 bases; J trimming: 2 bases; junction bases outside the gene matches: 4. Germline-derived CDR1 and CDR2 are SGHAT and FQNNGV. In nucleotides, the CDR3 is TGTGCCAGCAGCTTAAAGCGGGGGGGCTTCACAGATACGCAGTATTTT. Residues: CASSLKRGGFTDTQYF. The variable domain in full, with the rest retrieved from reference TRBV11-2 and TRBJ2-3, is EAGVAQSPRYKIIEKRQSVAFWCNPISGHATLYWYQQILGQGPKLLIQFQNNGVVDDSQLPKDRFSAERLKGVDSTLKIQPAKLEDSAVYLCASSLKRGGFTDTQYFGPGTRLTVL.

This chain joins TRBV5-5 and TRBJ2-7, with D maybe TRBD2 (6 bases). The V end was cut by 4 bases, the J end by 3 bases, with 14 bases between. The CDR3 contains 14 residues. The germline V gene has CDR1 SGHKS and CDR2 YYEKEE (reference sequence). The CDR3 loop is CASSSYRENYEQYF. The CDR3 DNA sequence: TGTGCCAGCAGCAGCTACCGGGAGAACTACGAGCAGTACTTC.

This clone was counted a few times. The chain joins TRBV4-3 to TRBJ1-3; weak D call: TRBD1 (6 bases). Germline V gene data show CDR1 as LGHNA and CDR2 as YSLEER. V lost 2 bases, J lost 4 bases, and 12 bases lay in between. The CDR3 covers 15 residues. The CDR3 bases are TGCGCCAGCAGCCAACAACAGGGTGAAGGAAACACCATATATTTT. It is translated as CASSQQQGEGNTIYF.

The chain recombines TRBV28 with TRBJ1-1, with D tentatively TRBD1 (5 bases). The CDR3 has 13 residues. Trimming left V 5 bases short and J 10 bases short, with 17 bases between. The V gene's germline CDR1 is MDHEN and CDR2 SYDVKM. The CDR3, as DNA: TGTGCCAGCAGTCTCGGACAATCTCCTGGAGCTTTCTTT. Translated: CASSLGQSPGAFF.

Regarding this clone: Other nucleotide sequences in the sample specify the same CDR3. The chain is built from TRBV5-1 and TRBJ2-1; D is ambiguous. The CDR3 length is 13 residues. Trimming left V 0 bases short and J 7 bases short, with 8 bases between. CDR1 is SGHRS, CDR2 YFSETQ, per germline. CDR3 in amino acids: CASSLAERNEQFF. The CDR3, as DNA: TGCGCCAGCAGCTTGGCCGAGAGGAATGAGCAGTTCTTC.